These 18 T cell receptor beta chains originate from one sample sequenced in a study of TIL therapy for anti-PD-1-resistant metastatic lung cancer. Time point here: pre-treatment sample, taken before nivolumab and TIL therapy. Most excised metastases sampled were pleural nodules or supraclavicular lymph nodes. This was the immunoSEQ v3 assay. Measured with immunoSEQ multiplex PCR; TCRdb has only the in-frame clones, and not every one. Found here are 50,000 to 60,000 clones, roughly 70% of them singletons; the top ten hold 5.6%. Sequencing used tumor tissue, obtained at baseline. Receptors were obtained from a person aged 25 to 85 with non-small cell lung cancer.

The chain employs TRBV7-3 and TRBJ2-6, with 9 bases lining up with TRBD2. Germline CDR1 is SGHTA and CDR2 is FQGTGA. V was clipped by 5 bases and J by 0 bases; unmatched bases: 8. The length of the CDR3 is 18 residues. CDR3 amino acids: CASSSLAGPSSGANVLTF. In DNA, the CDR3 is TGTGCCAGCAGCAGCCTAGCGGGGCCATCCTCTGGGGCCAACGTCCTGACTTTC. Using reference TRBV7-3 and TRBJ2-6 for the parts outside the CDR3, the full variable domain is GAGVSQTPSNKVTEKGKYVELRCDPISGHTALYWYRQSLGQGPEFLIYFQGTGAADDSGLPNDRFFAVRPEGSVSTLKIQRTERGDSAVYLCASSSLAGPSSGANVLTFGAGSRLTVL.

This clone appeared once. The CDR3 DNA reads as TGTGCCAGTACCCCCGGGACAGGGGGCTGGGAGCAGTACTTC. Its protein is CASTPGTGGWEQYF. This chain links TRBV19 with TRBJ2-7, with 12 bases identical to TRBD1. Germline V gene sequence: CDR1 LNHDA, CDR2 SQIVND (reference sequence). The CDR3 extends over 14 amino acids. Trimming removed 7 bases from V and 7 bases from J; junction bases left unmatched: 8.

In DNA, the CDR3 is TGTGCCAGCAGCGTAGTAACAGGGAGCACAGATACGCAGTATTTT. It translates to CASSVVTGSTDTQYF. This chain links TRBV9 with TRBJ2-3, with TRBD1 as a possible D gene (6 bases). The CDR3 consists of 15 residues. The V end lost 0 bases, the J end lost 0 bases, and 8 bases lay between the germline ends. CDR1 is SGDLS and CDR2 is YYNGEE in the germline V gene.

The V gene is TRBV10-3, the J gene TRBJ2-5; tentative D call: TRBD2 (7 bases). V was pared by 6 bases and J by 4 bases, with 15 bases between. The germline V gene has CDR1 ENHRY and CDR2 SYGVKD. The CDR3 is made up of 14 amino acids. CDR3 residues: CAISSYREGETQYF. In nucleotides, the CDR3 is TGTGCCATCAGCAGTTACAGGGAGGGAGAGACCCAGTACTTC.

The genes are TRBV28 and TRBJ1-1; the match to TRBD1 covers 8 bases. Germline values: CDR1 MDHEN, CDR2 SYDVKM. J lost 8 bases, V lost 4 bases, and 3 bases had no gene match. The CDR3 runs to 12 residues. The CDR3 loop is CASSSGGREAFF. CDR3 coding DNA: TGTGCCAGCAGTTCAGGGGGCAGGGAAGCTTTCTTT.

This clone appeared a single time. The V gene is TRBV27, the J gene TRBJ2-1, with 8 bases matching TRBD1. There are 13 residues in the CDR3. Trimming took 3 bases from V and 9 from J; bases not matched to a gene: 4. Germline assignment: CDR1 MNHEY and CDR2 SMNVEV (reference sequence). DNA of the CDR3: TGTGCCAGCAGTTTCTCCGACAGGGGTGAGCAGTTCTTC. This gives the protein CASSFSDRGEQFF.

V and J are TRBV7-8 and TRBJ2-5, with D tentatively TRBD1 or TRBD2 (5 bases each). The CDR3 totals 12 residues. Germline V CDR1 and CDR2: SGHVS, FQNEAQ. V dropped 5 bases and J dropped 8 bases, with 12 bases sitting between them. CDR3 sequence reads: CASSRSRDTQYF. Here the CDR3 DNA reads TGTGCCAGCAGCAGATCCCGGGACACCCAGTACTTC. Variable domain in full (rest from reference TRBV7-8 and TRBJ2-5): GAGVSQSPRYKVAKRGQDVALRCDPISGHVSLFWYQQALGQGPEFLTYFQNEAQLDKSGLPSDRFFAERPEGSVSTLKIQRTQQEDSAVYLCASSRSRDTQYFGPGTRLLVL.

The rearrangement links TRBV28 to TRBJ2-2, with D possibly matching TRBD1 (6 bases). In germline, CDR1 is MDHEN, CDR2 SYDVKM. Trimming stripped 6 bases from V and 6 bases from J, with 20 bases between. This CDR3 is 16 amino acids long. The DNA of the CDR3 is TGTGCCAGCAGCCGAAGAGGACAGTCGTTCCCCGGGGAGCTGTTTTTT. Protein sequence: CASSRRGQSFPGELFF.

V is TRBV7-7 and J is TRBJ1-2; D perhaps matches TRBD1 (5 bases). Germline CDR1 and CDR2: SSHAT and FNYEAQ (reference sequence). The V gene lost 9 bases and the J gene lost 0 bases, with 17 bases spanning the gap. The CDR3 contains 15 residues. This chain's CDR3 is CARPRGIKPNYGYTF. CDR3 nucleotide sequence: TGTGCCAGACCCCGGGGCATAAAACCTAACTATGGCTACACCTTC.

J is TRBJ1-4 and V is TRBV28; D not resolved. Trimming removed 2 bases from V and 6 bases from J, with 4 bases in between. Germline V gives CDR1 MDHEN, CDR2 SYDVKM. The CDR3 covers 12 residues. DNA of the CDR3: TGTGCCAGCAGTTTACCGGATGAAAAACTGTTTTTT. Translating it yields CASSLPDEKLFF.

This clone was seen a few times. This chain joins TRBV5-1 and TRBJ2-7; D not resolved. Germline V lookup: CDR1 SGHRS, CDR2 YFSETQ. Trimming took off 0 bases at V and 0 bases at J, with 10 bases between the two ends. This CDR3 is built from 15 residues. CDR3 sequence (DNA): TGCGCCAGCAGCTTGGCCTCAGCGATCTCCTACGAGCAGTACTTC. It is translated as CASSLASAISYEQYF.

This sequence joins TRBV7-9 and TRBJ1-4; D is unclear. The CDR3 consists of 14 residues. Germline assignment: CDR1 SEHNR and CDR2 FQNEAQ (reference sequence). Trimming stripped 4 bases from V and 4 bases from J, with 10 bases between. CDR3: CASSSGNNNEKLFF. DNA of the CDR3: TGTGCCAGCAGCTCCGGGAACAATAATGAAAAACTGTTTTTT. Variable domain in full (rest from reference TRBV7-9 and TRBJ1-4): DTGVSQNPRHKITKRGQNVTFRCDPISEHNRLYWYRQTLGQGPEFLTYFQNEAQLEKSRLLSDRFSAERPKGSFSTLEIQRTEQGDSAMYLCASSSGNNNEKLFFGSGTQLSVL.

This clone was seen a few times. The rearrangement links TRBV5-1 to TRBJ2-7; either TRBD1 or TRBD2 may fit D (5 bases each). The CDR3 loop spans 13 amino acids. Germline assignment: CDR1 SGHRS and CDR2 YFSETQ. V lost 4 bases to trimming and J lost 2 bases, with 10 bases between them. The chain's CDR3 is CASSRDHTYEQYF. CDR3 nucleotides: TGCGCCAGCAGCAGGGACCACACCTACGAGCAGTACTTC.

The CDR3 loop reads CASSFYSGSYNEQFF. The DNA of the CDR3 is TGTGCCAGCAGCTTCTATAGCGGGTCCTACAATGAGCAGTTCTTC. V gene TRBV7-2 combines with J gene TRBJ2-1; 7 bases line up with TRBD2. The CDR3 loop spans 15 amino acids. Trimming took 3 bases from V and 1 from J; bases not matched to a gene: 3. The germline CDR1 and CDR2 sequences are SGHTA and FQGNSA.

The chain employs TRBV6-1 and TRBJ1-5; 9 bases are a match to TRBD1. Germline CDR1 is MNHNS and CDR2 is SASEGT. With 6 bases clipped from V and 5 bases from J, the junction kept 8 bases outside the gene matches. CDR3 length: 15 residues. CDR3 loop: CASSSSDRGHQPQHF. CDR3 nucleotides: TGTGCCAGCAGCTCTTCGGACAGGGGACATCAGCCCCAGCATTTT.

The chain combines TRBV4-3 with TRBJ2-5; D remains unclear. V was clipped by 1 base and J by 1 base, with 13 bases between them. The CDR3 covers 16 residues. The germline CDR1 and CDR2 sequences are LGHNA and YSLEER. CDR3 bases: TGCGCCAGCAGCCAAGTGAATGGTGTCAGCCAAGAGACCCAGTACTTC. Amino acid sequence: CASSQVNGVSQETQYF.

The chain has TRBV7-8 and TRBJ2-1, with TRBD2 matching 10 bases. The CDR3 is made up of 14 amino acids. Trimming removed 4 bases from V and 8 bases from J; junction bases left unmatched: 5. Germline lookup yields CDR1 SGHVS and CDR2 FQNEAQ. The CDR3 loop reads CASSSTSGVYEQFF. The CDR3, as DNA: TGTGCCAGCAGCTCTACTAGCGGGGTCTATGAGCAGTTCTTC.

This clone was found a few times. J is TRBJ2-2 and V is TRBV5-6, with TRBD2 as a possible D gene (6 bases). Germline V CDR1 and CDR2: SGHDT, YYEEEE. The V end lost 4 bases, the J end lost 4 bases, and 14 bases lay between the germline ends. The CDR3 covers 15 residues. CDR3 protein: CASSEPGLLTGELFF. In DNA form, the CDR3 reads TGTGCCAGCAGCGAGCCGGGACTCCTCACCGGGGAGCTGTTTTTT.